This passage covers 19 T cell receptor beta chains from one sample sequenced in a study of T cell responses to AZD1222 COVID-19 vaccine. Some clones are missing from TCRdb's copy, which holds only in-frame ones; the method was immunoSEQ multiplex PCR. Counted here are under 140,000 clones, 81% occurring once; the ten biggest clones make up 3.5% to 5%. The specimen was peripheral blood, collected on day 0 of AZD1222 vaccination. These receptors all stem from an adult in good health.

The chain links TRBV4-3 to TRBJ2-1, with 8 bases fitting TRBD2. Trimming cost V 0 bases and J 3 bases; bases outside gene matches: 4. The CDR3 extends over 16 amino acids. The V gene's germline CDR1 is LGHNA and CDR2 YSLEER. The DNA for the CDR3 is TGCGCCAGCAGCCAAGATACCAGCGGGAGCTACAATGAGCAGTTCTTC. Protein: CASSQDTSGSYNEQFF.

Only one count was recorded for this clone. The V call is TRBV7-2, the J call TRBJ1-1; D remains unclear. This CDR3 has 13 amino acids. Germline CDR1 and CDR2: SGHTA and FQGNSA. The V end was cut by 2 bases, the J end by 1 base, with 5 bases between. Here the CDR3 reads CASSLQRNTEAFF. The CDR3 DNA sequence: TGTGCCAGCAGCTTACAGCGGAACACTGAAGCTTTCTTT. The full variable domain, completed using reference TRBV7-2 and TRBJ1-1, is GAGVSQSPSNKVTEKGKDVELRCDPISGHTALYWYRQSLGQGLEFLIYFQGNSAPDKSGLPSDRFSAERTGGSVSTLTIQRTQQEDSAVYLCASSLQRNTEAFFGQGTRLTVV.

The chain recombines TRBV25-1 with TRBJ2-1, with D perhaps TRBD2 (5 bases). The germline V gene encodes CDR1 MGHDK and CDR2 SYGVNS. This CDR3 has 17 amino acids. V was trimmed by 4 bases and J by 0 bases, leaving 16 bases between them. DNA for the CDR3: TGTGCCAGCAGTGGGGTGGTTCGGGGAAGCTCCTACAATGAGCAGTTCTTC. Encoded protein: CASSGVVRGSSYNEQFF.

The rearrangement joins TRBV25-1 to TRBJ2-4; 10 bases agree with TRBD1. In germline, CDR1 is MGHDK, CDR2 SYGVNS. The CDR3 runs to 18 residues. The trim removed 2 bases at V and 1 base at J, leaving 8 bases unmatched. In DNA form, the CDR3 reads TGTGCCAGCAGTGAACCTCCGGGACAGGGGATGGCCAAAAACATTCAGTACTTC. Amino acid sequence: CASSEPPGQGMAKNIQYF.

In DNA form, the CDR3 reads TGTGCCAGTAGTATCGTGGAGGGAGGCTATGGCTACACCTTC. Translating gives CASSIVEGGYGYTF. The chain is built from TRBV19 and TRBJ1-2; D ambiguous. The CDR3 consists of 14 residues. Germline assignment: CDR1 LNHDA and CDR2 SQIVND (reference sequence). V dropped 3 bases and J dropped 4 bases, with 12 bases sitting between them. Filled out from reference TRBV19 and TRBJ1-2, the complete variable domain reads DGGITQSPKYLFRKEGQNVTLSCEQNLNHDAMYWYRQDPGQGLRLIYYSQIVNDFQKGDIAEGYSVSREKKESFPLTVTSAQKNPTAFYLCASSIVEGGYGYTFGSGTRLTVV.

Comments on this clone: The same CDR3 also results from other DNA sequences found in this sample. J is TRBJ2-2 and V is TRBV5-5; D is unclear. The CDR3 spans 15 residues. V was trimmed by 2 bases and J by 0 bases, leaving 8 bases between them. Germline CDR1 and CDR2: SGHKS and YYEKEE (reference sequence). The CDR3 DNA reads TGTGCCAGCAGCTTAGATGGCGCGAACACCGGGGAGCTGTTTTTT. This translates into CASSLDGANTGELFF.

This clone was recorded only once. The chain links TRBV5-6 to TRBJ1-1; 12 positions match TRBD1. This CDR3 contains 17 residues. The trim removed 2 bases at V and 1 base at J, leaving 6 bases unmatched. Germline V gene sequence: CDR1 SGHDT, CDR2 YYEEEE. The CDR3 region has the DNA TGTGCCAGCAGCTTCCGGGACAGGGGGCCGGGGAACACTGAAGCTTTCTTT. Encoded protein: CASSFRDRGPGNTEAFF.

In DNA form, the CDR3 reads TGTGCCAGTAGTCGGGCAGGGGGAATTCAGCCCCAGCATTTT. This codes for CASSRAGGIQPQHF. The gene calls are TRBV19 and TRBJ1-5; 7 positions match TRBD1. The germline CDR1 and CDR2 sequences are LNHDA and SQIVND (reference sequence). CDR3 length: 14 residues. V trimming: 5 bases; J trimming: 6 bases; junction bases outside the gene matches: 7. Using reference TRBV19 and TRBJ1-5 for the parts outside the CDR3, the full variable domain is DGGITQSPKYLFRKEGQNVTLSCEQNLNHDAMYWYRQDPGQGLRLIYYSQIVNDFQKGDIAEGYSVSREKKESFPLTVTSAQKNPTAFYLCASSRAGGIQPQHFGDGTRLSIL.

This clone was seen more than once but under ten times. The V call is TRBV20-1, the J call TRBJ2-3; D gene uncertain. With 3 bases removed from V and 0 bases from J, the gap between germline ends came to 10 bases. Per the germline V gene, CDR1 is DFQATT and CDR2 is SNEGSKA (reference sequence). This CDR3 has 14 residues. The CDR3 DNA reads as TGCAGTGCTAGTAGGCGCCTTAGCACAGATACGCAGTATTTT. This codes for CSASRRLSTDTQYF.

The chain recombines TRBV6-2 or TRBV6-3 with TRBJ2-7; the match to TRBD1 covers 9 bases. Germline CDR1 and CDR2: MNHEY and SVGEGT. With V trimmed by 0 bases and J by 3 bases, 3 bases remained unmatched. This CDR3 contains 15 residues. CDR3 sequence: CASSYSGTGLYEQYF. CDR3 in DNA: TGTGCCAGCAGTTACTCCGGGACAGGGCTCTACGAGCAGTACTTC.

The DNA of the CDR3 is TGTGCCAGCAATACCGGGACAGGTGGCTACACCTTC. Its protein product is CASNTGTGGYTF. This sequence joins TRBV6-6 and TRBJ1-2; 8 nucleotides align to TRBD1. V lost 7 bases and J lost 7; bases outside the gene matches: 5. The CDR3 consists of 12 residues. Looked up from germline, CDR1 is MNHNY and CDR2 is SVGAGI (reference sequence).

The chain has TRBV27 and TRBJ1-1, with D unresolved. The germline V gene encodes CDR1 MNHEY and CDR2 SMNVEV (reference sequence). The V gene lost 6 bases and the J gene lost 3 bases, with 8 bases spanning the gap. This CDR3 is built from 12 residues. Here the CDR3 reads CASRRGYTEAFF. The DNA for the CDR3 is TGTGCCAGCAGGCGAGGGTACACTGAAGCTTTCTTT.

The chain has TRBV6-2 or TRBV6-3 and TRBJ2-1; either TRBD1 or TRBD2 may fit D (5 bases each). The V end lost 6 bases, the J end lost 10 bases, and 10 bases lay between the germline ends. CDR3 length: 11 amino acids. CDR1 and CDR2 from the germline V gene are MNHEY and SVGEGT. The CDR3 sequence is CASSGAREQFF. The CDR3 bases are TGTGCCAGCAGCGGGGCGAGGGAGCAGTTCTTC.

The CDR3 coding sequence is TGTGCCAGCAGTTACGGTTGGGCGAACACTGAAGCTTTCTTT. It specifies CASSYGWANTEAFF. This chain uses TRBV6-2 or TRBV6-3 with TRBJ1-1; D remains unclear. This CDR3 region has 14 residues. Germline CDR1 and CDR2: MNHEY and SVGEGT. Trimming took 2 bases from V and 1 from J, leaving 8 bases between them.

The V and J genes are TRBV4-3 and TRBJ2-2; 9 bases are shared with TRBD1. V lost 3 bases to trimming and J lost 5 bases; unmatched junction nucleotides: 4. The CDR3 is 15 residues long. Germline V CDR1 and CDR2: LGHNA, YSLEER. The CDR3 bases are TGCGCCAGCAGCCAGGGGACAGGGTGGACCGGGGAGCTGTTTTTT. Protein product: CASSQGTGWTGELFF.

The chain combines TRBV5-3 with TRBJ2-6; TRBD1 matches at 9 bases. TRBV5-3 is an ORF; its function is uncertain. This CDR3 is 17 amino acids long. V shed 4 bases and J 2 bases; nucleotides not matched to a gene: 7. Here the CDR3 reads CARSIGTGRTGANVLTF. In DNA, the CDR3 is TGTGCCAGAAGCATCGGGACAGGGCGTACTGGGGCCAACGTCCTGACTTTC.

In the case of this clone: The same CDR3 also results from other DNA sequences found in this sample. This chain joins TRBV5-4 and TRBJ2-1, with TRBD2 identical over 14 bases. Per germline, CDR1 SGHNT and CDR2 YYREEE (reference sequence). The CDR3 has 16 amino acids. After removal of 2 bases from V and 5 bases from J, the junction contained 3 bases not matched to a gene. The CDR3 DNA follows: TGTGCCAGCAGCTTCGGACTAGCGGGAGGAGACAATGAGCAGTTCTTC. The encoded protein is CASSFGLAGGDNEQFF.

CDR3 DNA: TGTGCCAGCAGCCCGAGTAGGGCAGTTACGCAGTATTTT. This encodes CASSPSRAVTQYF. The chain uses TRBV7-2 and TRBJ2-3; unclear D gene. Germline CDR1 is SGHTA and CDR2 is FQGNSA. CDR3 length equals 13 residues. Trimming removed 5 bases at V and 8 bases at J, with 14 bases between.

The V call is TRBV11-2, the J call TRBJ2-3; tentative D call: TRBD2 (5 bases). Trimming stripped 1 base from V and 9 bases from J, with 14 bases between. The CDR3 is 14 residues long. CDR1 and CDR2 (germline): SGHAT, FQNNGV. CDR3 region: CASSLADGGGTQYF. Written as DNA, the CDR3 is TGTGCCAGCAGCTTAGCTGATGGAGGTGGAACGCAGTATTTT. Supplemented by reference TRBV11-2 and TRBJ2-3, the full variable domain reads EAGVAQSPRYKIIEKRQSVAFWCNPISGHATLYWYQQILGQGPKLLIQFQNNGVVDDSQLPKDRFSAERLKGVDSTLKIQPAKLEDSAVYLCASSLADGGGTQYFGPGTRLTVL.